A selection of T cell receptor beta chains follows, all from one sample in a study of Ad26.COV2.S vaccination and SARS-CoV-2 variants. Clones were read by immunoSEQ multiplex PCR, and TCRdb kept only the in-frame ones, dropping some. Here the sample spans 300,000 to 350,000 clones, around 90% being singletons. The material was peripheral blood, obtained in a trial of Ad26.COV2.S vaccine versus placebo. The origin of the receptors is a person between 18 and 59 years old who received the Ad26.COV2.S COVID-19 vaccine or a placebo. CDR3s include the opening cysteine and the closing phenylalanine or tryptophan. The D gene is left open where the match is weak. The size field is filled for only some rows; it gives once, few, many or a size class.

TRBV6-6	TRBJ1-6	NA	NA	CASSPRASSYNSPLHF	TGTGCCAGCAGTCCACGAGCGAGCTCCTATAATTCACCCCTCCACTTT
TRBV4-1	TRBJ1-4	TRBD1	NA	CARSRQGLSNEKLFF	TGCGCCCGCAGCCGACAGGGTCTGTCTAATGAAAAACTGTTTTTT
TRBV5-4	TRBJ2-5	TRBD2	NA	CASSLGLAGGYGETQYF	TGTGCCAGCAGCTTGGGACTAGCGGGAGGGTATGGGGAGACCCAGTACTTC
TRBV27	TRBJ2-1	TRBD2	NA	CASSLELAGDEQFF	TGTGCCAGCAGTTTAGAGCTAGCGGGGGATGAGCAGTTCTTC
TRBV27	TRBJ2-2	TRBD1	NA	CASYRGSTGELFF	TGTGCCAGTTACAGGGGATCCACCGGGGAGCTGTTTTTT
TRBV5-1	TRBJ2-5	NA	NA	CASSSPRGLETQYF	TGCGCCAGCAGCTCGCCGCGAGGTCTGGAGACCCAGTACTTC
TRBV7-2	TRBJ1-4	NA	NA	CASSPLAGRLEEKLFF	TGTGCCAGCAGCCCCCTGGCCGGCAGGCTTGAAGAAAAACTGTTTTTT
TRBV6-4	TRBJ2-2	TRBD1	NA	CASSAGQGNGELFF	TGTGCCAGCAGTGCCGGACAGGGCAACGGGGAGCTGTTTTTT
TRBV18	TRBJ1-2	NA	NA	CASSPADGGSYGYTF	TGTGCCAGCTCACCAGCCGACGGAGGAAGCTATGGCTACACCTTC
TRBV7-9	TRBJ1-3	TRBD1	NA	CASSSPQGIADTIYF	TGTGCCAGCAGCTCGCCACAGGGGATTGCGGACACCATATATTTT
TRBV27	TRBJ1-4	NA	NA	CASGGGLRTNEKLFF	TGTGCCAGCGGGGGGGGCTTAAGGACTAATGAAAAACTGTTTTTT
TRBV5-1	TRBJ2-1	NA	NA	CASSPSGIYNEQFF	TGCGCCAGCAGCCCCTCCGGGATCTACAATGAGCAGTTCTTC
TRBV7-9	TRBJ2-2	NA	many	CASSFKGPAANTGELFF	TGTGCCAGCAGCTTTAAGGGACCAGCAGCGAACACCGGGGAGCTGTTTTTT
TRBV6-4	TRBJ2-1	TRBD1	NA	CASSERTGARGQFF	TGTGCCAGCAGTGAGAGGACAGGGGCTCGAGGGCAGTTCTTC
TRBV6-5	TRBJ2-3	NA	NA	CASSRDDTDTQYF	TGTGCCAGCAGTCGGGACGACACAGATACGCAGTATTTT
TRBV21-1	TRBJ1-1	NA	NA	CASSTTRDTLRGDTEAFF	TGTGCCAGCAGCACAACCCGGGACACCCTTAGGGGGGACACTGAAGCTTTCTTT
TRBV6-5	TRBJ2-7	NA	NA	CASRRDSSYEQYF	TGTGCCAGCAGGAGGGACTCTTCCTACGAGCAGTACTTC
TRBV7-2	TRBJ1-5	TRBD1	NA	CASSFGQGVQPQHF	TGTGCCAGCAGCTTTGGGCAGGGGGTCCAGCCCCAGCATTTT
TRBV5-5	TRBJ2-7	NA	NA	CASSLEQGLEQYF	TGTGCCAGCAGCTTGGAACAGGGACTAGAGCAGTACTTC
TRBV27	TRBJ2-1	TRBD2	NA	CASSHNGGVAGSNYNEQFF	TGTGCCAGCAGCCATAACGGGGGGGTGGCGGGATCCAATTACAATGAGCAGTTCTTC
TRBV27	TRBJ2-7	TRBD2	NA	CASTLTSGGYYEQYF	TGTGCCAGCACCCTGACTAGCGGGGGGTACTACGAGCAGTACTTC
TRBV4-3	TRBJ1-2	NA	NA	CASSQVGPYGYTF	TGCGCCAGCAGCCAAGTTGGACCCTATGGCTACACCTTC
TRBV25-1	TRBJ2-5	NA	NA	CASSRLQETQYF	TGTGCCAGCTCCAGGCTTCAAGAGACCCAGTACTTC
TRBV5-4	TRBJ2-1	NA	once	CASSKQAGAYNEQFF	TGTGCCAGCAGCAAACAAGCGGGCGCATACAATGAGCAGTTCTTC
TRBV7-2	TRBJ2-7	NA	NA	CASSIRSLNSYEQYF	TGTGCCAGCAGCATCCGCTCCCTGAACTCCTACGAGCAGTACTTC
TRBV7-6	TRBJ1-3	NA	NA	CASSPLGSGAGNTIYF	TGTGCCAGCAGCCCCCTTGGGAGTGGTGCTGGAAACACCATATATTTT
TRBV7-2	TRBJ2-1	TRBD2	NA	CASSLGGTSGYEQFF	TGTGCCAGCAGTTTAGGGGGGACTAGCGGGTATGAGCAGTTCTTC
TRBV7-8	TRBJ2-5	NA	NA	CASSPRRFQAQEETQYF	TGTGCCAGCAGCCCCAGAAGGTTTCAAGCGCAGGAAGAGACCCAGTACTTC
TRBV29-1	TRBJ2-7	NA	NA	CSVAHDEQYF	TGCAGCGTGGCCCATGACGAGCAGTACTTC
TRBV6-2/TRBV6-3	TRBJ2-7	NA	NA	CASSYRWDEQYF	TGTGCCAGCAGTTACAGGTGGGACGAGCAGTACTTC
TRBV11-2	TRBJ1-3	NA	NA	CASSPGRPGNTIYF	TGTGCCAGCAGCCCCGGGCGGCCTGGAAACACCATATATTTT
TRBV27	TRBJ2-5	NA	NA	CASSLGFQETQYF	TGTGCCAGCAGTTTGGGATTCCAAGAGACCCAGTACTTC
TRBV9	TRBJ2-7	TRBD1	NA	CASSVEDRLDEQYF	TGTGCCAGCAGCGTAGAGGACAGGTTAGACGAGCAGTACTTC
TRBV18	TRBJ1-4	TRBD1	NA	CASSPSLADREPDKLFF	TGTGCCAGCTCACCAAGTCTTGCGGACAGGGAGCCTGACAAACTGTTTTTT
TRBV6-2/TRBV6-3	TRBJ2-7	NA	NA	CASSYLDRKREQYF	TGTGCCAGCAGTTACCTAGACCGTAAACGCGAGCAGTACTTC
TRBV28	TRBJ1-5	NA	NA	CASNSYPRDQPQHF	TGTGCCAGCAATTCTTATCCCAGGGATCAGCCCCAGCATTTT
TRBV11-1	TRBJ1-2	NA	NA	CASSRDEQVTYGYTF	TGTGCCAGCAGCCGCGATGAACAGGTTACCTATGGCTACACCTTC
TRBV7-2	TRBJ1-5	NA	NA	CASSLLGYQPQHF	TGTGCCAGCAGCTTATTAGGTTATCAGCCCCAGCATTTT
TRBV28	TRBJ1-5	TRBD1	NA	CASSFSPGGVINQPQHF	TGTGCCAGCAGTTTCAGCCCAGGGGGCGTAATCAATCAGCCCCAGCATTTT
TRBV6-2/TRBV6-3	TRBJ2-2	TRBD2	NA	CASSYTIGTSGRGGELFF	TGTGCCAGCAGTTACACCATTGGGACTAGCGGGAGAGGCGGGGAGCTGTTTTTT
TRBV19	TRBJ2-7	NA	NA	CASSEERPYEQYF	TGTGCCAGTAGTGAGGAGCGCCCCTACGAGCAGTACTTC
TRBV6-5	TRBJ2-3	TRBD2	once	CASSLSAGNTDTQYF	TGTGCCAGCAGCCTTTCAGCGGGGAACACAGATACGCAGTATTTT
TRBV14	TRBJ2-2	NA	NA	CASSQDHYSGELFF	TGTGCCAGCAGCCAAGACCACTACTCCGGGGAGCTGTTTTTT
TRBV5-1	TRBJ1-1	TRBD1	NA	CASSPGQGLTTEAFF	TGCGCCAGCAGCCCGGGACAGGGGTTGACCACTGAAGCTTTCTTT
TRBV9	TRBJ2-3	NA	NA	CASSVVSGSTDTQYF	TGTGCCAGCAGCGTAGTAAGCGGAAGCACAGATACGCAGTATTTT
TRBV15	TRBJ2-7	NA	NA	CATSRAPSGAGYEQYF	TGTGCCACCAGCAGAGCCCCCTCTGGAGCTGGGTACGAGCAGTACTTC
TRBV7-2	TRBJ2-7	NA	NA	CASSPDLFAGAGEQYF	TGTGCCAGCAGCCCAGATTTGTTTGCGGGGGCGGGGGAGCAGTACTTC
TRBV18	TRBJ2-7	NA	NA	CASSPTGISSYEQYF	TGTGCCAGCTCACCGACTGGAATTAGCTCCTACGAGCAGTACTTC
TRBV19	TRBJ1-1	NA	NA	CASKDTGMNTEAFF	TGTGCCAGCAAGGACACGGGTATGAACACTGAAGCTTTCTTT
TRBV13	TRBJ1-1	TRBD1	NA	CASSLTGVGYTEAFF	TGTGCCAGCAGCTTAACAGGGGTGGGCTACACTGAAGCTTTCTTT
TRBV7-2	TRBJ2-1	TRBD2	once	CASSFSGGATSNEQFF	TGTGCCAGCAGCTTCAGCGGGGGGGCCACCTCCAATGAGCAGTTCTTC